The 29 T cell receptor beta chains presented below share a single source sample, sequenced in a study of blood T cell repertoires in COVID-19. Method: immunoSEQ multiplex PCR; TCRdb's copy keeps in-frame clones and lacks some. The sample holds nearly 350,000 clones, around four fifths seen once. The sample was peripheral blood. The source is a man aged 25 to 45 with active or convalescent COVID-19.

The gene calls are TRBV20-1 and TRBJ1-5; TRBD1 might be the D (5 bases). The CDR3 spans 13 residues. V was trimmed by 3 bases and J by 7 bases, leaving 13 bases between them. Germline V gene data show CDR1 as DFQATT and CDR2 as SNEGSKA (reference sequence). The CDR3 protein is CSASRLWGQPQHF. Here the CDR3 DNA reads TGCAGTGCTAGTCGACTTTGGGGCCAGCCCCAGCATTTT.

The chain combines TRBV7-2 with TRBJ1-1, with TRBD1 matching over 9 bases. V shed 5 bases and J 2 bases; nucleotides not matched to a gene: 6. The germline gives CDR1 SGHTA, CDR2 FQGNSA. There are 15 residues in the CDR3. In DNA, the CDR3 is TGTGCCAGCAGCCCAGGGACAGGGAGAAACACTGAAGCTTTCTTT. Translated: CASSPGTGRNTEAFF.

The chain combines TRBV14 with TRBJ1-1, with 8 bases that match TRBD1. This CDR3 spans 16 amino acids. After removal of 4 bases from V and 5 bases from J, the junction contained 12 bases not matched to a gene. Germline V gives CDR1 SGHDN, CDR2 FVKESK. Here the CDR3 DNA reads TGTGCCAGCAGCCCTATACCGACAGGGGTGGGGACTGAAGCTTTCTTT. This codes for CASSPIPTGVGTEAFF.

The chain recombines TRBV5-1 with TRBJ1-5; no reliable D call. V dropped 0 bases and J dropped 4 bases, with 14 bases sitting between them. The CDR3 runs 16 residues. Germline loops: CDR1 SGHRS, CDR2 YFSETQ. DNA of the CDR3: TGCGCCAGCAGCTTGGCCCCGGCAGGCACTAATCAGCCCCAGCATTTT. The encoded protein is CASSLAPAGTNQPQHF. The full variable domain, with the rest looked up from reference TRBV5-1 and TRBJ1-5, is KAGVTQTPRYLIKTRGQQVTLSCSPISGHRSVSWYQQTPGQGLQFLFEYFSETQRNKGNFPGRFSGRQFSNSRSEMNVSTLELGDSALYLCASSLAPAGTNQPQHFGDGTRLSIL.

The chain is built from TRBV28 and TRBJ1-5, with 9 bases fitting TRBD1. This CDR3 is built from 16 residues. V lost 4 bases, J lost 3 bases, and 7 bases stayed unmatched. Germline V gives CDR1 MDHEN, CDR2 SYDVKM. CDR3 protein: CASSSDRGFTNQPQHF. Here the CDR3 DNA reads TGTGCCAGCAGTTCGGACAGGGGATTTACCAATCAGCCCCAGCATTTT.

This chain joins TRBV19 and TRBJ1-6; TRBD1 might be the D (5 bases). Germline V CDR1 and CDR2: LNHDA, SQIVND (reference sequence). V dropped 1 base and J dropped 6 bases, with 10 bases sitting between them. This CDR3 region has 15 residues. CDR3 sequence reads: CASSIGGQGNSPLHF. CDR3 coding DNA: TGTGCCAGTAGTATAGGGGGTCAGGGTAATTCACCCCTCCACTTT. Variable domain in full (rest from reference TRBV19 and TRBJ1-6): DGGITQSPKYLFRKEGQNVTLSCEQNLNHDAMYWYRQDPGQGLRLIYYSQIVNDFQKGDIAEGYSVSREKKESFPLTVTSAQKNPTAFYLCASSIGGQGNSPLHFGNGTRLTVT.

The chain carries TRBV29-1 and TRBJ1-2, with D maybe TRBD1 (5 bases). Between the trimmed V and J ends, which lost 8 bases and 4 bases, there was a span of 14 bases. The V gene's germline CDR1 is SQVTM and CDR2 ANQGSEA. This CDR3 has 12 residues. CDR3 residues: CSTREGPYGYTF. DNA of the CDR3: TGCAGCACGCGGGAGGGGCCCTATGGCTACACCTTC.

This chain connects TRBV30 to TRBJ1-1, with D tentatively TRBD1 (5 bases). The CDR3 runs 12 residues. CDR1 GTSNPN and CDR2 SVGIG come from the germline V gene (reference sequence). V gave up 4 bases and J gave up 6 bases, with 12 bases separating them. CDR3 sequence: CAWNQGIAEAFF. CDR3 DNA sequence: TGTGCCTGGAATCAGGGAATCGCTGAAGCTTTCTTT.

This chain uses TRBV19 with TRBJ1-4, with 9 bases lining up with TRBD1. V lost 6 bases, J lost 5 bases, and 7 bases stayed unmatched. This CDR3 is 15 amino acids long. Per the germline V gene, CDR1 is LNHDA and CDR2 is SQIVND (reference sequence). CDR3 residues: CASRALDRGNEKLFF. Here the CDR3 DNA reads TGTGCCAGTAGGGCTTTGGACAGGGGAAATGAAAAACTGTTTTTT.

A few counts support this clone. The rearrangement uses TRBV4-3 and TRBJ2-1; 10 positions agree with TRBD1. J lost 2 bases, V lost 4 bases, and 5 bases had no gene match. The CDR3 contains 16 residues. Germline V gives CDR1 LGHNA, CDR2 YSLEER. The CDR3 DNA follows: TGCGCCAGCAGCCCAGCCGGACAGGGGGCCTACAATGAGCAGTTCTTC. It specifies CASSPAGQGAYNEQFF.

The chain links TRBV18 to TRBJ2-1; 8 nucleotides agree with TRBD2. The CDR3 totals 18 residues. Per germline, CDR1 KGHSH and CDR2 LQKENI. The trim removed 3 bases at V and 0 bases at J, leaving 10 bases unmatched. CDR3 DNA: TGTGCCAGCTCACCCCGACTCGGACTAGCTCCCTCCTACAATGAGCAGTTCTTC. Its protein product is CASSPRLGLAPSYNEQFF. The variable domain in full, with the rest retrieved from reference TRBV18 and TRBJ2-1, is NAGVMQNPRHLVRRRGQEARLRCSPMKGHSHVYWYRQLPEEGLKFMVYLQKENIIDESGMPKERFSAEFPKEGPSILRIQQVVRGDSAAYFCASSPRLGLAPSYNEQFFGPGTRLTVL.

The chain couples TRBV19 to TRBJ2-2; a weak D match, TRBD1 (5 bases). The V end lost 2 bases, the J end lost 2 bases, and 9 bases lay between the germline ends. Germline lookup yields CDR1 LNHDA and CDR2 SQIVND (reference sequence). CDR3 size: 15 residues. The CDR3 spells CASSIRQGNTGELFF. CDR3 DNA: TGTGCCAGTAGTATACGCCAGGGTAACACCGGGGAGCTGTTTTTT.

V is TRBV30 and J is TRBJ2-7; D not resolved. The germline V gene encodes CDR1 GTSNPN and CDR2 SVGIG (reference sequence). This CDR3 region has 14 residues. Trimming cost V 1 base and J 3 bases, with 13 bases left between them. The CDR3 reads CAWSARLDGYEQYF. The CDR3, as DNA: TGTGCCTGGAGTGCTAGGTTGGATGGCTACGAGCAGTACTTC.

Written as DNA, the CDR3 is TGCGCCAGCAGCCAAGGAAGGACTGGTGGTGAAAAACTGTTTTTT. Its translation is CASSQGRTGGEKLFF. J is TRBJ1-4 and V is TRBV4-3, with D unresolved. CDR3 length equals 15 residues. Per the germline V gene, CDR1 is LGHNA and CDR2 is YSLEER. The V end lost 1 base, the J end lost 7 bases, and 13 bases lay between the germline ends.

This chain joins TRBV18 and TRBJ1-3; a possible D gene is TRBD1 (6 bases). Germline CDR1 is KGHSH and CDR2 is LQKENI. This CDR3 contains 16 residues. Trimming removed 1 base at V and 2 bases at J, with 12 bases between. This CDR3 reads CASSPLPDSTGNTIYF. CDR3 nucleotide sequence: TGTGCCAGCTCACCACTTCCGGACAGCACTGGAAACACCATATATTTT.

This rearrangement joins TRBV10-3 to TRBJ1-2, with a weak D call TRBD1 (5 bases). From germline, CDR1 is ENHRY and CDR2 SYGVKD. The CDR3 totals 16 residues. With 8 bases removed from V and 7 bases from J, the gap between germline ends came to 26 bases. CDR3 loop: CAIRRGPTAGRGGYTF. In DNA form, the CDR3 reads TGTGCCATCCGAAGGGGACCCACAGCAGGGAGGGGTGGCTACACCTTC.

The J gene is TRBJ2-2, the V gene TRBV5-6; perhaps TRBD1 as D (5 bases). The CDR3 consists of 13 residues. Germline CDR1 reads SGHDT; CDR2 reads YYEEEE. V was clipped by 0 bases and J by 7 bases, with 7 bases between them. CDR3 amino acids: CASSLAGIGELFF. The CDR3 DNA sequence: TGTGCCAGCAGCTTGGCAGGGATCGGGGAGCTGTTTTTT. Drawing the rest from reference TRBV5-6 and TRBJ2-2, the complete variable domain is DAGVTQSPTHLIKTRGQQVTLRCSPKSGHDTVSWYQQALGQGPQFIFQYYEEEERQRGNFPDRFSGHQFPNYSSELNVNALLLGDSALYLCASSLAGIGELFFGEGSRLTVL.

The V call is TRBV27, the J call TRBJ2-7, with D possibly TRBD2 on 6 matching bases. CDR3 length: 13 residues. Germline CDR1 reads MNHEY; CDR2 reads SMNVEV (reference sequence). V lost 2 bases to trimming and J lost 6 bases, with 11 bases between them. CDR3 bases: TGTGCCAGCAGTTTAGCGGGGTTCGTCGAGCAGTACTTC. Encoded protein: CASSLAGFVEQYF.

This clone showed up just a few times. The chain is built from TRBV21-1 and TRBJ1-2; TRBD1, the table's D call, lacks a check against the DNA. TRBV21-1 is listed as a pseudogene. This CDR3 comprises 17 residues. For the CDR3, the DNA is TGTGCCAGCAGCAAACCAGGCCTTAATCCTGATAACTATGGCTACACCTTC. This codes for CASSKPGLNPDNYGYTF.

The chain is built from TRBV4-2 and TRBJ2-5; 10 bases agree with TRBD2. CDR1 is LGHNA and CDR2 is YNFKEQ in the germline V gene. With V trimmed by 1 base and J by 7 bases, 12 bases remained unmatched. This CDR3 has 17 residues. CDR3 sequence reads: CASSQGVLAGARGTQYF. The CDR3 nucleotides read TGTGCCAGCAGCCAAGGGGTCCTAGCGGGGGCCCGGGGGACCCAGTACTTC.

The chain recombines TRBV4-1 with TRBJ1-4; 9 bases line up with TRBD1. Germline CDR1 is MGHRA and CDR2 is YSYEKL. The CDR3 loop spans 16 amino acids. Trimming at V came to 0 bases and at J to 4 bases, leaving 3 bases not matched to a gene. For the CDR3, the DNA is TGCGCCAGCAGCCAAGATCGGACAGGGGTTAATGAAAAACTGTTTTTT. It specifies CASSQDRTGVNEKLFF.

The chain combines TRBV6-5 with TRBJ1-2; D gene uncertain. The V gene's germline CDR1 is MNHEY and CDR2 SVGAGI. The CDR3 runs to 13 residues. Trimming took off 8 bases at V and 3 bases at J, with 13 bases between the two ends. Here the CDR3 DNA reads TGTGCCAGCGGAGTCCAGAGAGACTATGGCTACACCTTC. Its protein is CASGVQRDYGYTF.

The count of this clone is one. The chain joins TRBV6-5 to TRBJ2-6; D unresolved. This CDR3 has 15 residues. Per germline, CDR1 MNHEY and CDR2 SVGAGI. The V end lost 7 bases, the J end lost 0 bases, and 10 bases lay between the germline ends. DNA for the CDR3: TGTGCCAGCACCTGGGCCATCTCTGGGGCCAACGTCCTGACTTTC. It is translated as CASTWAISGANVLTF.

The chain recombines TRBV11-3 with TRBJ2-5; no definite D call. Germline V gene data show CDR1 as SGHNT and CDR2 as YENEEA. This CDR3 contains 14 residues. The V gene lost 1 base and the J gene lost 1 base, with 7 bases spanning the gap. The CDR3: CASSLGPIQETQYF. DNA of the CDR3: TGTGCCAGCAGCTTAGGTCCCATCCAAGAGACCCAGTACTTC.

The rearrangement joins TRBV19 to TRBJ1-3; D is undetermined. Germline CDR1 and CDR2: LNHDA and SQIVND (reference sequence). The CDR3 contains 15 residues. The germline V and J ends were trimmed by 9 bases and 3 bases, with 18 bases remaining between them. The CDR3 is CASSSSHTGGNTIYF. For the CDR3, the DNA is TGTGCCAGCTCTAGTTCCCACACGGGTGGAAACACCATATATTTT.

The J gene is TRBJ2-6, the V gene TRBV28; 7 nucleotides match TRBD2. This CDR3 has 14 residues. The V gene's germline CDR1 is MDHEN and CDR2 SYDVKM. Germline trimming cut 8 bases from V and 0 bases from J; bases unmatched to any gene: 1. CDR3 residues: CASGTNSGANVLTF. CDR3 nucleotides: TGTGCCAGCGGGACTAACTCTGGGGCCAACGTCCTGACTTTC. Combining the CDR3 with reference TRBV28 and TRBJ2-6 gives the whole variable domain DVKVTQSSRYLVKRTGEKVFLECVQDMDHENMFWYRQDPGLGLRLIYFSYDVKMKEKGDIPEGYSVSREKKERFSLILESASTNQTSMYLCASGTNSGANVLTFGAGSRLTVL.

Remarks on this clone: Other DNA sequences in this sample translate to the same CDR3. The rearrangement uses TRBV30 and TRBJ2-6; possibly TRBD1 for D (5 bases). Per germline, CDR1 GTSNPN and CDR2 SVGIG (reference sequence). The germline V and J ends were trimmed by 2 bases and 1 base, with 6 bases remaining between them. This CDR3 has 14 amino acids. CDR3 in amino acids: CAWSSGSGANVLTF. As DNA, the CDR3 is TGTGCCTGGAGTTCAGGGTCTGGGGCCAACGTCCTGACTTTC. Full variable domain (outside the CDR3, taken from reference TRBV30 and TRBJ2-6): SQTIHQWPATLVQPVGSPLSLECTVEGTSNPNLYWYRQAAGRGLQLLFYSVGIGQISSEVPQNLSASRPQDRQFILSSKKLLLSDSGFYLCAWSSGSGANVLTFGAGSRLTVL.

The chain has TRBV6-2 or TRBV6-3 and TRBJ2-1; 12 bases map to TRBD2. V was pared by 6 bases and J by 6 bases, with 6 bases of the junction left unmatched. The CDR3 loop spans 15 amino acids. From germline, CDR1 is MNHEY and CDR2 SVGEGT. The CDR3 spells CASSILAGGFNEQFF. The CDR3 coding sequence is TGTGCCAGCAGCATTCTAGCGGGAGGGTTCAATGAGCAGTTCTTC.

The count of this clone is one. The chain combines TRBV7-9 with TRBJ1-1, with D possibly TRBD1 on 5 matching bases. Germline assignment: CDR1 SEHNR and CDR2 FQNEAQ (reference sequence). V lost 1 base to trimming and J lost 1 base, with 13 bases between them. CDR3 size: 16 residues. The CDR3 DNA reads as TGTGCCAGCAGCTTAGGTGGGGCAGTACAGAACACTGAAGCTTTCTTT. Translating it yields CASSLGGAVQNTEAFF.